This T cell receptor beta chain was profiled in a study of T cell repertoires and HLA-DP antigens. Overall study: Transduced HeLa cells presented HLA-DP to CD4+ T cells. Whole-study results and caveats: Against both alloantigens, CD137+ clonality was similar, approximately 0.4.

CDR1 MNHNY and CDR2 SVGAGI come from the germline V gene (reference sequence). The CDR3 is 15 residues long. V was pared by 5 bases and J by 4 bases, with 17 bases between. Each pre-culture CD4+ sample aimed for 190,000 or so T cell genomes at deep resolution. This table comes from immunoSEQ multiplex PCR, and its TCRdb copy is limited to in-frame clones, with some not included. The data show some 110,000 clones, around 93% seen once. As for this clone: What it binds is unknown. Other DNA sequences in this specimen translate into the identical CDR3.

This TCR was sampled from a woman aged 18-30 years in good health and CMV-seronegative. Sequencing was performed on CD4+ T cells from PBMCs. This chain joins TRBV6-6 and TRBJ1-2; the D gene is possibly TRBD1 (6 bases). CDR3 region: CASSAGGGLVYGYTF. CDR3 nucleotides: TGTGCCAGCAGTGCAGGAGGGGGTCTTGTCTATGGCTACACCTTC.